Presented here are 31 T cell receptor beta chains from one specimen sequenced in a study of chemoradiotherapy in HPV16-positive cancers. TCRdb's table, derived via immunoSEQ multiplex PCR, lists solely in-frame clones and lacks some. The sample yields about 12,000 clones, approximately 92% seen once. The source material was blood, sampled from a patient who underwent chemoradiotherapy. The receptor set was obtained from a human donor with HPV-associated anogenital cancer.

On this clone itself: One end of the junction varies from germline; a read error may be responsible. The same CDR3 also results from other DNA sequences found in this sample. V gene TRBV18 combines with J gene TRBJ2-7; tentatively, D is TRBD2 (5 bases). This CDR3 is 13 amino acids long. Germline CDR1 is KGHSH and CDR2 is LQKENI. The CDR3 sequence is CASSKGRDYEQYF. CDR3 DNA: TGTGCTAGCTCAAAGGGCCGGGACTACGAGCAGTACTTC.

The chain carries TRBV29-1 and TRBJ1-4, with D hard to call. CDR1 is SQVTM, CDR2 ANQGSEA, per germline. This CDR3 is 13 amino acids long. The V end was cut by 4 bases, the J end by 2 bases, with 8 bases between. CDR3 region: CSVATATNEKLFF. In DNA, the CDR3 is TGCAGCGTTGCGACGGCTACTAATGAAAAACTGTTTTTT.

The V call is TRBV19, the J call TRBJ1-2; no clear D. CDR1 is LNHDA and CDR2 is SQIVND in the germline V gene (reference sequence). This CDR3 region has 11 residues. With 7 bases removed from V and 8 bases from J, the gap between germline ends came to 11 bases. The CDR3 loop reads CASIGGNGYTF. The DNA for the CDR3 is TGTGCCAGTATCGGAGGGAACGGCTACACCTTC.

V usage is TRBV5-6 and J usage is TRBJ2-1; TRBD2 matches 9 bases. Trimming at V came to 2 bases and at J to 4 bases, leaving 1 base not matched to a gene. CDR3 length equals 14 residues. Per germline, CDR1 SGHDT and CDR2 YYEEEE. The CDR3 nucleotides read TGTGCCAGCAGCTTAACTAGCGGGTACAATGAGCAGTTCTTC. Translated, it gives CASSLTSGYNEQFF.

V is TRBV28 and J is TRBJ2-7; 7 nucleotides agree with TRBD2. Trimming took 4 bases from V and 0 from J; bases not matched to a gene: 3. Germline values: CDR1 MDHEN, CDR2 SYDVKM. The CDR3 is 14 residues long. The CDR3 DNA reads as TGTGCCAGCAGTTCCCGGACTAGCTCCTACGAGCAGTACTTC. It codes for CASSSRTSSYEQYF.

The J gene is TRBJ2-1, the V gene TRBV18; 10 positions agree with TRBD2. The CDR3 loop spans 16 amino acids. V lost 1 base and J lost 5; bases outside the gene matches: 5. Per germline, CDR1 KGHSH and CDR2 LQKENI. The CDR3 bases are TGTGCCAGCTCACCACTCAGCGGGAGGGCCGACAATGAGCAGTTCTTC. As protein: CASSPLSGRADNEQFF.

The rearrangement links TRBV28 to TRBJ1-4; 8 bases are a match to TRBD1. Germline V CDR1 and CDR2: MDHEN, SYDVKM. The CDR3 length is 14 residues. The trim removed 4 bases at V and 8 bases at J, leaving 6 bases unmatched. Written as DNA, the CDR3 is TGTGCCAGCAGTTCACACAGGGGGAACGAAAAACTGTTTTTT. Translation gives CASSSHRGNEKLFF.

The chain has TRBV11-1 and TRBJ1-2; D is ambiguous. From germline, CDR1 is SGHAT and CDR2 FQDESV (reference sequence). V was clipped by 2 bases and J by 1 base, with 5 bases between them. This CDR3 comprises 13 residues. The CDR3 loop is CASSLPGNYGYTF. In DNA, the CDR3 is TGTGCCAGCAGCTTACCGGGTAACTATGGCTACACCTTC.

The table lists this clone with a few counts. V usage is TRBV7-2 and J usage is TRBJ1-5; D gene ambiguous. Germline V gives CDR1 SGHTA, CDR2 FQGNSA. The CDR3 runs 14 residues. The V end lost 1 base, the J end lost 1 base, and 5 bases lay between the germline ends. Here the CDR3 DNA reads TGTGCCAGCAGCTTAGGGAGAAGCAATCAGCCCCAGCATTTT. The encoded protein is CASSLGRSNQPQHF.

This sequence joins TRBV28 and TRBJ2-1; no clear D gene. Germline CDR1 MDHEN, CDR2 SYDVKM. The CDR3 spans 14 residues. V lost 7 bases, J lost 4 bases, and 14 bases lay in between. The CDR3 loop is CASMGHISYNEQFF. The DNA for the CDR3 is TGTGCCAGCATGGGTCACATTTCTTACAATGAGCAGTTCTTC.

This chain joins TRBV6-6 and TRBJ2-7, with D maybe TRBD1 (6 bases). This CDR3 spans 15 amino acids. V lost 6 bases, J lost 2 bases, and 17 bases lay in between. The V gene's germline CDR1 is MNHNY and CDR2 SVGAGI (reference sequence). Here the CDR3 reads CASSPLSWDTYEQYF. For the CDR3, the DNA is TGTGCCAGCAGCCCCCTCTCGTGGGACACCTACGAGCAGTACTTC.

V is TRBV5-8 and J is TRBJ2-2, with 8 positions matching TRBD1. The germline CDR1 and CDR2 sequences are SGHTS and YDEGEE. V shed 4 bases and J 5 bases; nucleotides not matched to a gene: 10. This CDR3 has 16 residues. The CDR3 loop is CASSPTGGSRTGELFF. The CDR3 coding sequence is TGTGCCAGCAGCCCTACAGGGGGATCAAGGACCGGGGAGCTGTTTTTT. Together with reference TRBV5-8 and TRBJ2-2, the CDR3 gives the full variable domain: EAGVTQSPTHLIKTRGQQATLRCSPISGHTSVYWYQQALGLGLQFLLWYDEGEERNRGNFPPRFSGRQFPNYSSELNVNALELEDSALYLCASSPTGGSRTGELFFGEGSRLTVL.

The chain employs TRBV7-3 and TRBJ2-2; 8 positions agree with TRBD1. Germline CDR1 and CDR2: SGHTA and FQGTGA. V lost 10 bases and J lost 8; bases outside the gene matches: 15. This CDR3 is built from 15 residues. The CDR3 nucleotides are TGTGCCACCTCGCGGGCAGGGGGCCGGAGGGGGGAGCTGTTTTTT. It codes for CATSRAGGRRGELFF.

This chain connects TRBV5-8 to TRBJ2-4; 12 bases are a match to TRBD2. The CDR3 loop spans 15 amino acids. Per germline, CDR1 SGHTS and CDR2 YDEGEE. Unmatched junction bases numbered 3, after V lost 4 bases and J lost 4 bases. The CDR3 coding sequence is TGTGCCAGCAGCCTCGGGACTAGCGGGAAAAACATTCAGTACTTC. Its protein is CASSLGTSGKNIQYF.

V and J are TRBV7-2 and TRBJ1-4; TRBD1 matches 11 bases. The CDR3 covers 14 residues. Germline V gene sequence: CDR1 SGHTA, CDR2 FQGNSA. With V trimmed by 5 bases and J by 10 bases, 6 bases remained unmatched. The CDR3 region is CASSTGTGGGKLFF. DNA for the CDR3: TGTGCCAGCAGCACGGGGACAGGGGGAGGAAAACTGTTTTTT.

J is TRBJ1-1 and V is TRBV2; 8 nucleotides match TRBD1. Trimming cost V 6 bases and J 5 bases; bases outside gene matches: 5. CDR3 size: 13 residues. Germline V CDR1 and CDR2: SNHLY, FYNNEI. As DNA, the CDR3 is TGTGCCAGCAGCGGGACAGGCGGGACTGAAGCTTTCTTT. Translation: CASSGTGGTEAFF.

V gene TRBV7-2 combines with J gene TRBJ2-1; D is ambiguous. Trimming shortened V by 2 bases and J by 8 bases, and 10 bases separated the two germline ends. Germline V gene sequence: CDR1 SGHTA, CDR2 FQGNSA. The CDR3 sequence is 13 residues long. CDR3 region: CASSLRRKDEQFF. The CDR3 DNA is TGTGCCAGCAGCTTAAGAAGGAAGGATGAGCAGTTCTTC.

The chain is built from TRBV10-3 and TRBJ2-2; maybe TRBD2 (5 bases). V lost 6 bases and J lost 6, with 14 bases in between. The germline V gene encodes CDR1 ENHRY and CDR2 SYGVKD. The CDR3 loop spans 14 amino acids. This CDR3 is CAISAILEAGELFF. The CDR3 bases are TGTGCCATCAGCGCTATTCTGGAGGCCGGGGAGCTGTTTTTT.

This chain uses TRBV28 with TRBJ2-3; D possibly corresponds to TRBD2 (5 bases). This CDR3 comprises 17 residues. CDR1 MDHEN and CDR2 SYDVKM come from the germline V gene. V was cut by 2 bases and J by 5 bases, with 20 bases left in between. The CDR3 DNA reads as TGTGCCAGCAGTTTAAATCCCGGGATCCCGGGCTTAGATACGCAGTATTTT. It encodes CASSLNPGIPGLDTQYF.

CDR3 sequence (DNA): TGTGCCAGCAGTGACCATCTCAGACTGAACGACAATGGCGAGCAGTACTTC. Translating it yields CASSDHLRLNDNGEQYF. The V gene is TRBV2, the J gene TRBJ2-7; D not resolved. The CDR3 extends over 17 amino acids. Trimming took 3 bases from V and 6 from J, leaving 24 bases between them. The germline CDR1 and CDR2 sequences are SNHLY and FYNNEI. The entire variable domain, with the rest obtained from reference TRBV2 and TRBJ2-7, is as follows: EPEVTQTPSHQVTQMGQEVILRCVPISNHLYFYWYRQILGQKVEFLVSFYNNEISEKSEIFDDQFSVERPDGSNFTLKIRSTKLEDSAMYFCASSDHLRLNDNGEQYFGPGTRLTVT.

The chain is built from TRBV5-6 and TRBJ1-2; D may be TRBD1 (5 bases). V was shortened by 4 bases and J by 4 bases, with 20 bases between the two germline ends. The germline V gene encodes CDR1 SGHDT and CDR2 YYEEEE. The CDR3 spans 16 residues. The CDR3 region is CASSPSGVGPIYGYTF. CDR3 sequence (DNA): TGTGCCAGCAGCCCGTCGGGGGTAGGGCCTATCTATGGCTACACCTTC.

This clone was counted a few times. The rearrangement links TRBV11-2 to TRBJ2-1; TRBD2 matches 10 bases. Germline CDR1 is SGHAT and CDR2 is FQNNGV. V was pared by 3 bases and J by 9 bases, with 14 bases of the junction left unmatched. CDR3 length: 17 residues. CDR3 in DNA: TGTGCCAGCAGCTTGGGGGGGGGACTAGCGCCCCACGGTGAGCAGTTCTTC. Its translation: CASSLGGGLAPHGEQFF.

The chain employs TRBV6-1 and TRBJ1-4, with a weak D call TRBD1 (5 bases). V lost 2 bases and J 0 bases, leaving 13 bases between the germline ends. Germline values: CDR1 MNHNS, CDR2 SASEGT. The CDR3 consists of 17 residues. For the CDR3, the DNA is TGTGCCAGCAGTGAACCCGGGGTGGGGGCAACTAATGAAAAACTGTTTTTT. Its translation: CASSEPGVGATNEKLFF.

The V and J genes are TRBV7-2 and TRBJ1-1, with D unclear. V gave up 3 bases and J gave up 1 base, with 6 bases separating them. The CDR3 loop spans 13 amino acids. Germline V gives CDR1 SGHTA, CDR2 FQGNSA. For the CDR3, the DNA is TGTGCCAGCAGCTTTAGCACGAACACTGAAGCTTTCTTT. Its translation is CASSFSTNTEAFF. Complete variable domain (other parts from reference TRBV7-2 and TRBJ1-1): GAGVSQSPSNKVTEKGKDVELRCDPISGHTALYWYRQSLGQGLEFLIYFQGNSAPDKSGLPSDRFSAERTGGSVSTLTIQRTQQEDSAVYLCASSFSTNTEAFFGQGTRLTVV.

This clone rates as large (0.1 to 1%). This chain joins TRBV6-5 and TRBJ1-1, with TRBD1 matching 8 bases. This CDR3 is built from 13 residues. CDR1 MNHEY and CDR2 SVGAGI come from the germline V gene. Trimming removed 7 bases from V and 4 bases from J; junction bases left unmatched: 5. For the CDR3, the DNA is TGTGCCAGCAACCGACAGGGGAGCACTGAAGCTTTCTTT. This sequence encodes CASNRQGSTEAFF.

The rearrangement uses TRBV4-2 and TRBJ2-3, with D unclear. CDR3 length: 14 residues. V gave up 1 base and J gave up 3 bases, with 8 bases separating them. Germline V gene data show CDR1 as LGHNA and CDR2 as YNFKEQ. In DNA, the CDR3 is TGTGCCAGCAGCCAAGGGGGTTGGACAGATACGCAGTATTTT. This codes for CASSQGGWTDTQYF.

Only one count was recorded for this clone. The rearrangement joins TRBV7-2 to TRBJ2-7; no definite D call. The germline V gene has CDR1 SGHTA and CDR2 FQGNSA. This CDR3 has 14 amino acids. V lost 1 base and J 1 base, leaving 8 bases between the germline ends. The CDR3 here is CASSLGGNSYEQYF. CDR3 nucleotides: TGTGCCAGCAGCTTAGGGGGTAATTCCTACGAGCAGTACTTC.

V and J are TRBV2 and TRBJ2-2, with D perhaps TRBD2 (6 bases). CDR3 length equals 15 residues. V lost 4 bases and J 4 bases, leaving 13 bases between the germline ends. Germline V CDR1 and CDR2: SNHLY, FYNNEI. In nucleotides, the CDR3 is TGTGCCAGCAGTGGGAGGGCTCGGAGCACCGGGGAGCTGTTTTTT. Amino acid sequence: CASSGRARSTGELFF.

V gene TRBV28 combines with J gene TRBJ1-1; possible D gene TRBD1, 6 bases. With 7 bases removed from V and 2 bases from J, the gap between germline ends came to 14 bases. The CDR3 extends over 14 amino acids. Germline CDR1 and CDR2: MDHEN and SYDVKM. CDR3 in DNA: TGTGCCAGCACACCGGGACAACTCAACACTGAAGCTTTCTTT. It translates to CASTPGQLNTEAFF.

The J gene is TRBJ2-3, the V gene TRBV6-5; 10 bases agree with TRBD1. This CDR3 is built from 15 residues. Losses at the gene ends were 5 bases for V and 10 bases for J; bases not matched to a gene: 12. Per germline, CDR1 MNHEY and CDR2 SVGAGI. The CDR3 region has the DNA TGTGCCAGCAGTAGAGCGGGACAGGGGAGTGTTGCGCAGTATTTT. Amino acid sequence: CASSRAGQGSVAQYF.

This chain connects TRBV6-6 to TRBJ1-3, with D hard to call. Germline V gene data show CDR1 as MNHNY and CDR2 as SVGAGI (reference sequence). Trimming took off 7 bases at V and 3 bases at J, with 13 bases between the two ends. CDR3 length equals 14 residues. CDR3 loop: CASTSPANGNTIYF. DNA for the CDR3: TGTGCCAGCACGAGTCCAGCTAATGGAAACACCATATATTTT.